This T cell receptor beta chain was retrieved from a study of shared clonotypes between healthy human individuals. In the study overall: CD4 naive and memory got three plates each, CD8 naive two, CD8 memory one. Study-level findings and limits: Shared clonotypes across all four donors exceeded non-shared ones in generation probability. Deeper or shallower sequencing was expected to change how clonotypes are shared among donors.

Sorted-subset replicate PCR reactions contained about 200 ng DNA, corresponding to approximately 30,000 T cell genomes. The data were produced by immunoSEQ multiplex PCR, yet TCRdb's version contains in-frame clones alone and is incomplete. Found here are 2.3 million or so clones, approximately 93% of them singletons; the top ten hold about 0.39%. The germline V gene has CDR1 SGDLS and CDR2 YYNGEE. The V end lost 0 bases, the J end lost 10 bases, and 11 bases lay between the germline ends. The length of the CDR3 is 13 residues. Details on this clone: What it binds is unknown. Within the sample, other DNA sequences also encode this same CDR3.

J is TRBJ2-1 and V is TRBV9; D may be TRBD1 or TRBD2 (6 bases each). Source material: naive CD4+ T cells from PBMCs. Subset here: CD45RA+ positively selected. This sequence originates from a man younger than 30 in good health. Some clones in this sample may be carry-over from other donors' samples. This CDR3 reads CASSVEGGREQFF. CDR3 in DNA: TGTGCCAGCAGCGTAGAGGGGGGCAGGGAGCAGTTCTTC.